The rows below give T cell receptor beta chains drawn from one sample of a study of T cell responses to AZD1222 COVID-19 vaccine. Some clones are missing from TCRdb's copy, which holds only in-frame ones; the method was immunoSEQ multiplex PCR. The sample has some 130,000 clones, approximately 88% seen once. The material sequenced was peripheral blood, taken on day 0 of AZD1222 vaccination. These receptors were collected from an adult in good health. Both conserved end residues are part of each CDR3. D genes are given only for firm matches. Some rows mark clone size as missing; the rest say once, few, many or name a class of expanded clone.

CASNRQYQETQYF TGTGCCAGCAATAGGCAGTACCAAGAGACCCAGTACTTC - TRBV2 - TRBJ2-5
CASSPAGGGYNEQFF TGTGCCAGCAGCCCAGCCGGCGGGGGGTACAATGAGCAGTTCTTC - TRBV3-1/TRBV3-2 TRBD2 TRBJ2-1
CASSSGQYYGYTF TGTGCCAGCAGCTCGGGACAGTACTATGGCTACACCTTC - TRBV7-9 TRBD1 TRBJ1-2
CASSPGRDGYTF TGTGCCAGCTCACCTGGTAGGGATGGCTACACCTTC - TRBV18 - TRBJ1-2
CASTQGGAPLHF TGTGCCAGCACCCAAGGGGGGGCACCCCTCCACTTT - TRBV2 - TRBJ1-6
CASTSPRASLTDTQYF TGTGCCAGCACCTCACCAAGGGCCTCCCTCACAGATACGCAGTATTTT - TRBV28 - TRBJ2-3
CASSLTGIGSSYEQYF TGTGCCAGCTCGCTGACAGGGATTGGTAGTTCCTACGAGCAGTACTTC once TRBV18 TRBD1 TRBJ2-7
CAISGTSMNTEAFF TGTGCCATCAGTGGCACTAGCATGAACACTGAAGCTTTCTTT - TRBV10-3 - TRBJ1-1
CASSQEAESLNTEAFF TGCGCCAGCAGCCAAGAGGCTGAAAGCCTGAACACTGAAGCTTTCTTT - TRBV4-1 - TRBJ1-1
CASSPNRGSETQYF TGTGCCAGCTCACCGAACAGGGGATCGGAGACCCAGTACTTC - TRBV18 TRBD1 TRBJ2-5
CASSAQTGPRGDTEAFF TGTGCCAGCAGCGCCCAGACAGGGCCCCGGGGTGACACTGAAGCTTTCTTT once TRBV5-5 TRBD1 TRBJ1-1
CASSEVRAHNSPLHF TGTGCCAGCAGTGAAGTCAGGGCCCACAATTCACCCCTCCACTTT - TRBV6-1 - TRBJ1-6
CASRGTGAANYGYTF TGTGCCAGTAGGGGGACAGGGGCAGCTAACTATGGCTACACCTTC - TRBV19 TRBD1 TRBJ1-2
CATSKGTSGEETQYF TGTGCCACCAGCAAGGGGACTAGCGGGGAGGAGACCCAGTACTTC - TRBV15 TRBD2 TRBJ2-5
CATSRDRPDRSSGNTIYF TGTGCCACCAGCAGAGATCGGCCAGACCGTAGCTCTGGAAACACCATATATTTT - TRBV15 - TRBJ1-3